These T cell receptor beta chains were read from a single sample in a study of OX40 agonist ivuxolimab in advanced cancers. Sequencing was performed with immunoSEQ multiplex PCR; in TCRdb, only in-frame clones are kept and a portion is missing. The data show some 100,000 clones, 70% to 90% seen once. The source material was CD4+ or CD8+ T cells sorted from blood, sampled in a trial of the OX40 agonist ivuxolimab. The source is an adult with an advanced solid tumor such as melanoma, head and neck, liver or kidney cancer. Both conserved end residues are part of each CDR3. D genes are given only for firm matches.

V	J	D	DNA	CDR3
TRBV14	TRBJ1-4	TRBD1	TGTGCCAGCAGCCGAAGTGGAGAGGGGGCACTAGGAGAAAAACTGTTTTTT	CASSRSGEGALGEKLFF
TRBV6-1	TRBJ1-3	.	TGTGCCAGCAGTGAAGCGCTACACGGAGGTGGAAACACCATATATTTT	CASSEALHGGGNTIYF
TRBV5-1	TRBJ2-5	.	TGCGCCAGCAGATGGTTAGAGACCCAGTACTTC	CASRWLETQYF
TRBV30	TRBJ2-5	.	TGTGCCTGGAGTCTCTCGGAGACCCAGTACTTC	CAWSLSETQYF
TRBV6-1	TRBJ2-7	TRBD1	TGTGCCAGCAGTGAAATTCGGGGACAGGGGTACGAGCAGTACTTC	CASSEIRGQGYEQYF
TRBV6-1	TRBJ1-3	.	TGTGCCAGCAGTGAAGCGCCCAGTCTCGGAAACACCATATATTTT	CASSEAPSLGNTIYF
TRBV5-1	TRBJ2-1	.	TGCGCCAGCAGCTTAGGTGGGTACGATGAGCAGTTCTTC	CASSLGGYDEQFF
TRBV9	TRBJ2-3	TRBD2	TGTGCCAGCAGCGTGAGCGGGGCCAGCACAGATACGCAGTATTTT	CASSVSGASTDTQYF
TRBV7-8	TRBJ1-5	.	TGTGCCAGCAGCTCCACGGGGGGAGGCGACAATCAGCCCCAGCATTTT	CASSSTGGGDNQPQHF
TRBV30	TRBJ1-1	.	TGTGCCTGGAGTACGGGGATAAACACTGAAGCTTTCTTT	CAWSTGINTEAFF